This TCR beta chain derives from a study of control samples from healthy donors and cancer patients. Profiled with immunoSEQ multiplex PCR; TCRdb holds only in-frame clones, not every one. The table lists 70,000 to 80,000 clones, 80% to 90% of them singletons, with 1.5% to 2% in the top ten. Trimming removed 8 bases at V and 1 base at J, with 11 bases between. The CDR3 extends over 14 amino acids. Germline CDR1 is KGHSH and CDR2 is LQKENI. This chain joins TRBV18 and TRBJ1-4; D is ambiguous. The clonotype comes from a woman between 55 and 75 years old with head and neck cancer. Sequencing used PBMCs. DNA for the CDR3: TGTGCCAGCCAGTCTTCGGAAACTAATGAAAAACTGTTTTTT. Amino acid sequence: CASQSSETNEKLFF.